The source of this T cell receptor beta chain is a study of radiation and T cells in renal cell carcinoma. Study details: Nephrectomy followed 15 Gy stereotactic body radiation by 4 weeks. Study-wide results and caveats: From baseline, blood top tumor clonotypes peaked at 2 weeks post-radiation.

Measured with immunoSEQ multiplex PCR; TCRdb has only the in-frame clones, and not every one. The table has over 120,000 clones, approximately 90% seen once. Time point noted: baseline pretreatment blood. Treatment denoted: 15 Gy SBRT to primary tumor, nephrectomy 4 weeks later. The patient's renal cell carcinoma had clear cell pathology. For this clone: Antigen: not known.

The germline CDR1 and CDR2 sequences are ENHRY and SYGVKD. There are 12 residues in the CDR3. Trimming took 0 bases from V and 4 from J, leaving 2 bases between them. The specimen was blood, collected from a patient whose treatment included radiotherapy and nephrectomy. The rearrangement links TRBV10-3 to TRBJ2-3; D uncertain. The TCR sequence derives from a woman aged 45-59 years with renal cell carcinoma. CDR3 amino acids: CAISESADTQYF. The DNA of the CDR3 is TGTGCCATCAGTGAGTCGGCAGATACGCAGTATTTT.